These T cell receptor beta chains were read from a single sample in a study of response to subunit inactivated influenza vaccine. TCRdb recomputed calls from the RT-PCR reads with MiXCR, one row per CDR3 protein. The table lists roughly 700,000 distinct CDR3 sequences, 14% of them singletons. This sample comprised PBMCs from blood, obtained roughly 15 days before vaccination. These receptors were taken from a man between 45 and 60 years old who received an inactivated influenza vaccine. Each CDR3 is given with its conserved first and last residue. A D gene is named only where the DNA matches it firmly. Not every row has a clone size; where given, it reads once, few, many or a size class.

V gene	CDR3 length	clone size	D gene	J gene	CDR3 protein	CDR3 DNA
TRBV3-1	18	.	TRBD2	TRBJ2-5	CASSQGASGGAGQETQYF	TGTGCCAGCAGCCAAGGAGCTAGCGGGGGGGCCGGACAAGAGACCCAGTACTTC
TRBV7-2	12	many	.	TRBJ2-3	CASSTDWGGQYF	TGTGCCAGCAGCACGGATTGGGGTGGGCAGTATTTT
TRBV6-1	14	few	TRBD1	TRBJ2-3	CASSRTGLSDTQYF	TGTGCCAGCAGTAGGACAGGCCTTTCAGATACGCAGTATTTT
TRBV27	14	.	TRBD2	TRBJ2-7	CASSENAWSGSKYF	TGTGCCAGCAGCGAAAACGCCTGGAGCGGGAGTAAGTACTTC
TRBV20-1	15	.	TRBD2	TRBJ2-1	CSASPGTSGGYEQFF	TGCAGTGCTAGCCCCGGGACTAGCGGGGGGTATGAGCAGTTCTTC
TRBV20-1	14	.	.	TRBJ1-4	CSARGRAYNEKLFF	TGCAGTGCTAGAGGGAGGGCTTATAATGAAAAACTGTTTTTT
TRBV5-5	16	.	.	TRBJ2-7	CASSLVRGQNRYEQYF	TGTGCCAGCAGCTTGGTCCGCGGGCAGAACCGCTACGAGCAGTACTTC
TRBV14	16	few	.	TRBJ2-1	CASSHLGSGSYNEQFF	TGTGCCAGCAGCCATCTGGGCTCTGGGTCCTACAATGAGCAGTTCTTC
TRBV20-1	15	.	.	TRBJ2-7	CSARANWQNNYEQYF	TGCAGTGCTAGAGCAAACTGGCAGAACAACTACGAGCAGTACTTC
TRBV11-2	15	.	TRBD2	TRBJ2-7	CASSPRRGSSYEQYF	TGTGCCAGCAGCCCCCGTCGCGGGAGCTCCTACGAGCAGTACTTC
TRBV12-3/TRBV12-4	14	few	TRBD1	TRBJ2-7	CASSLVDRVNEQYF	TGTGCCAGCAGTTTAGTCGACAGGGTCAACGAGCAGTACTTC
TRBV15	17	few	TRBD1	TRBJ1-5	CATSRGIGTVSNQPQHF	TGTGCCACCAGCAGAGGTATAGGGACAGTAAGCAATCAGCCCCAGCATTTT
TRBV6-2/TRBV6-3	16	many	.	TRBJ2-1	CASTPWRGGGRYEQFF	TGTGCCAGCACCCCCTGGAGAGGAGGGGGACGCTATGAGCAGTTCTTC
TRBV6-2/TRBV6-3	15	.	.	TRBJ2-3	CASSPLPPGLGAQYF	TGTGCCAGCAGTCCTTTACCCCCGGGCCTGGGGGCGCAGTATTTT
TRBV11-2	18	.	.	TRBJ1-6	CASSPGGAFWSLGSPLHF	TGTGCCAGCAGCCCCGGTGGTGCTTTTTGGTCTTTAGGTTCACCCCTCCACTTT
TRBV12-3/TRBV12-4	16	few	.	TRBJ2-1	CASSLAKLYSYNEQFF	TGTGCCAGCAGTTTAGCAAAGCTATACTCCTACAATGAGCAGTTCTTC
TRBV28	15	.	.	TRBJ2-7	CASSYNVRGHYEQYF	TGTGCCAGCAGTTACAATGTAAGGGGCCACTATGAGCAGTACTTC
TRBV5-1	15	once	.	TRBJ2-7	CASSLSSGQTYEQYF	TGCGCCAGCAGTCTGTCGTCCGGCCAGACCTACGAGCAGTACTTC
TRBV4-1	16	many	.	TRBJ2-7	CASSQHRRNEAYEQYF	TGCGCCAGCAGCCAACACAGGAGAAACGAGGCCTACGAGCAGTACTTC
TRBV5-1	15	.	TRBD2	TRBJ2-3	CASRPTAGGPDTQYF	TGCGCCAGCAGACCCACAGCGGGGGGGCCAGATACGCAGTATTTT
TRBV4-3	15	.	.	TRBJ1-4	CASSRKERNVEKLFF	TGCGCCAGCAGCCGGAAGGAGAGGAATGTTGAAAAACTGTTTTTT
TRBV3-1	16	.	.	TRBJ2-5	CASSQGTANLQETQYF	TGTGCCAGCAGCCAAGGGACGGCGAACCTTCAAGAGACCCAGTACTTC
TRBV5-1	17	.	.	TRBJ2-6	CASSLVGEGSGANVLTF	TGCGCCAGCAGCTTGGTTGGGGAAGGCTCTGGGGCCAACGTCCTGACTTTC
TRBV29-1	12	.	.	TRBJ2-3	CSVWSEGGTQYF	TGCAGCGTGTGGAGCGAGGGGGGTACGCAGTATTTT
TRBV7-8	16	few	TRBD2	TRBJ2-2	CASSLQAGGGTGELFF	TGTGCCAGCAGCCTACAAGCGGGAGGAGGTACCGGGGAGCTGTTTTTT
TRBV20-1	14	few	.	TRBJ1-3	CSARPGTRRNTIYF	TGCAGTGCTAGACCCGGGACCAGAAGAAACACCATATATTTT
TRBV21-1	16	few	.	TRBJ2-2	CASSKAGGRRTGELFF	TGTGCCAGCAGCAAAGCGGGGGGCCGACGGACCGGGGAGCTGTTTTTT
TRBV5-1	15	few	TRBD1	TRBJ2-1	CASSSGQQLYNEQFF	TGCGCCAGCAGCTCGGGACAGCAACTCTACAATGAGCAGTTCTTC
TRBV5-1	13	few	.	TRBJ1-1	CASTLETNTEAFF	TGCGCCAGCACATTGGAGACGAACACTGAAGCTTTCTTT
TRBV6-5	14	.	.	TRBJ2-7	CASSYSSTNYEQYF	TGTGCCAGCAGTTACTCATCGACAAACTACGAGCAGTACTTC
TRBV27	16	.	TRBD1	TRBJ1-5	CASSFDRVRNNQPQHF	TGTGCCAGCAGTTTCGACAGGGTAAGGAACAATCAGCCCCAGCATTTT
TRBV6-2/TRBV6-3	13	.	TRBD2	TRBJ2-1	CATLRAGVDQQFF	TGTGCCACCCTCCGAGCGGGAGTGGATCAGCAGTTCTTC
TRBV6-1	16	few	TRBD2	TRBJ2-1	CASSGRASGSYNEQFF	TGTGCCAGCAGTGGCCGGGCTAGCGGGAGTTACAATGAGCAGTTCTTC
TRBV18	15	.	.	TRBJ2-5	CASSPFQVRGETQYF	TGTGCCAGCTCACCATTTCAGGTCCGTGGCGAGACCCAGTACTTC
TRBV20-1	14	.	TRBD2	TRBJ2-7	CSASYSGGFGEQYF	TGCAGTGCTAGTTATAGCGGGGGATTTGGCGAGCAGTACTTC
TRBV6-1	14	.	TRBD1	TRBJ2-1	CASGTGGNYNEQFF	TGTGCCAGCGGGACAGGGGGAAACTACAATGAGCAGTTCTTC
TRBV28	14	few	TRBD2	TRBJ2-7	CASSPTTSAYEQYF	TGTGCCAGCAGTCCCACGACTAGCGCGTACGAGCAGTACTTC
TRBV7-6	14	many	.	TRBJ1-4	CASSSYRADEKLFF	TGTGCCAGCAGCTCTTACAGGGCGGACGAAAAACTGTTTTTT
TRBV14	17	.	.	TRBJ2-3	CASSQVWSRDYTDTQYF	TGTGCCAGCAGCCAAGTTTGGTCGAGGGATTACACAGATACGCAGTATTTT
TRBV20-1	12	few	TRBD1	TRBJ2-5	CSSEGQQETQYF	TGCAGTTCCGAGGGACAGCAAGAGACCCAGTACTTC
TRBV29-1	15	few	.	TRBJ1-4	CSGRAGGAANEKLFF	TGCAGCGGTAGGGCGGGGGGCGCCGCTAATGAAAAACTGTTTTTT
TRBV3-1	15	.	.	TRBJ2-7	CASSSRLGFSYEQYF	TGTGCCAGCAGCTCAAGGTTGGGGTTCTCCTACGAGCAGTACTTC
TRBV29-1	14	few	TRBD2	TRBJ2-7	CSVAGIAGVREQYF	TGCAGCGTTGCCGGGATAGCGGGAGTGCGAGAGCAGTACTTC
TRBV6-2/TRBV6-3	17	.	.	TRBJ1-1	CASSLEGFQYLNTEAFF	TGTGCCAGCAGTTTAGAGGGATTTCAATATTTGAACACTGAAGCTTTCTTT
TRBV6-2/TRBV6-3	12	many	.	TRBJ2-1	CASSYEPNEQFF	TGTGCCAGCAGTTACGAGCCTAATGAGCAGTTCTTC
TRBV5-1	14	many	.	TRBJ1-6	CASSTDSNNSPLHF	TGCGCCAGCAGCACGGACAGCAACAATTCACCCCTCCACTTT
TRBV11-2	15	.	TRBD2	TRBJ2-7	CASSLESGGSYEQYF	TGTGCCAGCAGCTTGGAGAGCGGGGGCTCCTACGAGCAGTACTTC
TRBV7-2	16	.	.	TRBJ2-2	CASSLSMSGNTGELFF	TGTGCCAGCAGCTTAAGTATGAGCGGTAACACCGGGGAGCTGTTTTTT